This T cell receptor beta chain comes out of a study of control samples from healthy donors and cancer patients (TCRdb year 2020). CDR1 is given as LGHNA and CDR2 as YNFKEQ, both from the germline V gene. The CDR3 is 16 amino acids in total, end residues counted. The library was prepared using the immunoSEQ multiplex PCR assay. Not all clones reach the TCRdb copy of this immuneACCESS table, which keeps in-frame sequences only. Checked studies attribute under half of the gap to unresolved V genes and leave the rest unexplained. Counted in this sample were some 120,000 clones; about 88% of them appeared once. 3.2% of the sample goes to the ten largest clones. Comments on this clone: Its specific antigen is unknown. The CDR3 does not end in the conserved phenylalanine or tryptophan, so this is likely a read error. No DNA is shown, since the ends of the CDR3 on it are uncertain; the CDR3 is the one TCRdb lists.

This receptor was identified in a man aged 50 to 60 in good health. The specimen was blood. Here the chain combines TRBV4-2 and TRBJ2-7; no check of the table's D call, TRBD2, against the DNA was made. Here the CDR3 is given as CASSQDGTGLAGALHL.